This TCR beta chain derives from a study of CD8+ T cells in alopecia areata. The germline V gene encodes CDR1 LNHDA and CDR2 SQIVND (reference sequence). The CDR3 has 12 residues. Trimming shortened V by 3 bases and J by 7 bases, and 10 bases separated the two germline ends. In each case, RNA was isolated and then reverse transcribed into cDNA as the sequencing template. Assay: immunoSEQ multiplex PCR; the TCRdb copy retains only in-frame clones and omits some. Of over 90,000 clones in the sample, 65% to 90% are singletons; the top ten hold roughly 10%. This sample's treatment: oral pan-JAK inhibitor, 5-10 mg twice daily. Both peripheral blood and punch biopsies of lesional scalp skin were obtained from patients who had alopecia areata.

Sequenced material: CD8+ T cells sorted from blood, taken between weeks 30 and 35, from a patient treated with tofacitinib. The TCR was taken from a human donor with alopecia areata. The chain has TRBV19 and TRBJ2-7; D not resolved. CDR3 sequence reads: CASSMVVGEQYF. Written as DNA, the CDR3 is TGTGCCAGTAGTATGGTAGTGGGGGAGCAGTACTTC.